The clone carrying this TCR beta chain was observed at least ten times. Antigen unknown. Germline assignment: CDR1 MNHEY and CDR2 SVGAGI. This CDR3 comprises 16 residues. Trimming stripped 2 bases from V and 7 bases from J, with 18 bases between. This specimen belongs to a study of T cells in Graves' hyperthyroidism and ophthalmopathy. Whole-study results and caveats: A model of 13 V-J features distinguished ophthalmopathy from stable hyperthyroidism. Blood shared most expanded thyroid clonotypes above 0.001.

Amplification of TCR beta CDR3 regions was performed using RNA transcripts as template. The HTBI primer set served for first-round RT-PCR of the TCR CDR3. TCRdb itself ran the multiplex PCR reads through MiXCR, one entry per CDR3 protein. The repertoire holds about 600,000 distinct CDR3 sequences, with 13% to 15% as singletons. Ophthalmopathy patients all had a Clinical Activity Score of at least 3, a NOSPECS grade of at least 4 and disease under 3 months old. The study left out patients who had uncontrolled infection, other autoimmune disease, pregnancy or lactation. The chain carries TRBV6-5 and TRBJ2-1; D is possibly TRBD2 (6 bases). The specimen was blood. This clonotype originated in a woman aged 18-29 years with Graves' ophthalmopathy. The CDR3: CASSYDFRGGGNEQFF. CDR3 DNA sequence: TGTGCCAGCAGTTACGACTTCCGCGGTGGAGGGAATGAGCAGTTCTTC.